A selection of T cell receptor beta chains follows, all from one sample in a study of shared clonotypes between healthy human individuals. The data were produced by immunoSEQ multiplex PCR, yet TCRdb's version contains in-frame clones alone and is incomplete. The data contain 500,000 to 700,000 clones, roughly 96% of them singletons. The sequenced sample consisted of naive CD8+ T cells sorted from blood. The source is a young woman in good health. Each CDR3 is given with its conserved first and last residue. Fields, in order: D gene, J gene, V gene, clone size, CDR3 protein, CDR3 DNA. D genes are given only for firm matches. Not every row has a clone size; where given, it reads once, few, many or a size class.

>TRBD1|TRBJ2-3|TRBV4-1|-
CASSLGGRVGDTQYF
TGCGCCAGCAGCCTAGGGGGCAGGGTAGGCGATACGCAGTATTTT
>-|TRBJ2-6|TRBV11-2|-
CASSNQHSGANVLTF
TGTGCCAGCAGCAATCAGCACTCTGGGGCCAACGTCCTGACTTTC
>-|TRBJ2-7|TRBV6-6|-
CASRPRQLSYEQYF
TGTGCCAGCAGACCCAGACAGTTATCCTACGAGCAGTACTTC
>-|TRBJ2-7|TRBV28|-
CASSSRGGGGYEQYF
TGTGCCAGCAGTTCCCGGGGAGGGGGAGGCTACGAGCAGTACTTC
>TRBD1|TRBJ2-1|TRBV4-2|-
CASSQETGGFYNEQFF
TGTGCCAGCAGCCAAGAAACAGGGGGATTCTACAATGAGCAGTTCTTC
>-|TRBJ2-7|TRBV13|once
CASSPNSYEQYF
TGTGCCAGCAGCCCTAATTCATACGAGCAGTACTTC
>TRBD1|TRBJ1-4|TRBV28|-
CASSTAHRSYRGSSEKLFF
TGTGCCAGCAGTACGGCCCACCGATCCTACAGGGGCTCTAGTGAAAAACTGTTTTTT
>-|TRBJ2-1|TRBV14|-
CASSQDSRWGYNEQFF
TGTGCCAGCAGCCAAGATTCCAGGTGGGGATACAATGAGCAGTTCTTC
>-|TRBJ1-5|TRBV27|-
CASSLIGPPLSQPQHF
TGTGCCAGCAGTTTAATAGGCCCTCCCTTAAGTCAGCCCCAGCATTTT
>-|TRBJ2-7|TRBV9|-
CASSYDREDEQYF
TGTGCCAGCAGTTACGACAGGGAGGACGAGCAGTACTTC
>-|TRBJ2-2|TRBV28|-
CASSLQKVNWELFF
TGTGCCAGCAGTTTACAGAAAGTGAACTGGGAGCTGTTTTTT
>TRBD1|TRBJ1-5|TRBV7-8|-
CASSLGQGNQPQHF
TGTGCCAGCAGCTTAGGACAGGGGAATCAGCCCCAGCATTTT
>TRBD2|TRBJ2-7|TRBV4-1|-
CASSQDKRESNEQYF
TGCGCCAGCAGCCAAGATAAGCGGGAGAGCAACGAGCAGTACTTC
>-|TRBJ2-3|TRBV15|-
CATSRVGGDTQYF
TGTGCCACCAGCAGGGTTGGGGGGGATACGCAGTATTTT
>TRBD2|TRBJ2-7|TRBV5-4|-
CASSLALGLEGWDEQYF
TGTGCCAGCAGCTTGGCCTTGGGACTAGAGGGTTGGGACGAGCAGTACTTC
>-|TRBJ2-7|TRBV15|-
CATSIRFPPYEQYF
TGTGCCACCAGCATTCGTTTCCCTCCTTACGAGCAGTACTTC
>-|TRBJ1-1|TRBV6-1|-
CASSEGRWATVNTEAFF
TGTGCCAGCAGTGAAGGGCGGTGGGCCACAGTGAACACTGAAGCTTTCTTT
>-|TRBJ2-2|TRBV9|-
CASSERGRGGELFF
TGTGCCAGCAGCGAAAGGGGGCGGGGCGGGGAGCTGTTTTTT
>-|TRBJ1-1|TRBV19|-
CASSLDIETRNTEAFF
TGTGCCAGTAGTCTTGACATAGAGACTAGGAACACTGAAGCTTTCTTT
>TRBD1|TRBJ2-7|TRBV19|-
CASSIIGTGPSYEQYF
TGTGCCAGTAGTATCATCGGGACAGGGCCGTCCTACGAGCAGTACTTC
>-|TRBJ1-1|TRBV6-5|-
CASRTGVRVNTEAFF
TGTGCCAGCAGGACCGGGGTCAGAGTGAACACTGAAGCTTTCTTT
>TRBD1|TRBJ2-7|TRBV7-6|-
CASSTRASGQGSFEQYF
TGTGCCAGCAGCACCCGGGCGTCGGGACAGGGGTCATTCGAGCAGTACTTC
>TRBD2|TRBJ2-3|TRBV11-1|-
CASSLTGGPWTDTQYF
TGTGCCAGCAGCTTGACGGGAGGGCCTTGGACAGATACGCAGTATTTT
>-|TRBJ1-2|TRBV11-2|-
CASSLTWQGISYGYTF
TGTGCCAGCAGCTTAACCTGGCAGGGTATTAGCTATGGCTACACCTTC
>-|TRBJ1-1|TRBV10-3|-
CAISESTQNTEAFF
TGTGCCATCAGTGAGTCGACGCAGAACACTGAAGCTTTCTTT
>-|TRBJ2-7|TRBV7-9|once
CASSLDRDHEQYF
TGTGCCAGCAGCTTAGACAGGGACCACGAGCAGTACTTC
>-|TRBJ2-7|TRBV11-1|once
CASSLVYGDSYEQYF
TGTGCCAGCAGCTTAGTTTACGGAGACTCCTACGAGCAGTACTTC
>-|TRBJ1-1|TRBV11-2|-
CASSWGQTEAFF
TGTGCCAGCAGCTGGGGACAAACTGAAGCTTTCTTT
>-|TRBJ2-2|TRBV29-1|-
CSVVGVVDGELFF
TGCAGCGTCGTTGGGGTCGTTGACGGGGAGCTGTTTTTT
>TRBD1|TRBJ2-7|TRBV7-9|-
CASSLTGTGAYEQYF
TGTGCCAGCAGCCTAACCGGGACAGGGGCCTACGAGCAGTACTTC
>TRBD1|TRBJ2-7|TRBV7-9|-
CASSLTSDRNYEQYF
TGTGCCAGCAGCTTAACCTCGGACAGGAACTACGAGCAGTACTTC
>-|TRBJ2-6|TRBV21-1|-
CALKTGPSSGANVLTF
TGTGCCCTTAAGACAGGGCCCAGCTCTGGGGCCAACGTCCTGACTTTC
>TRBD2|TRBJ2-7|TRBV27|-
CASRTSGSYEQYF
TGTGCCAGCAGGACTAGCGGTTCCTACGAGCAGTACTTC
>-|TRBJ2-7|TRBV5-6|-
CASSLGSWEGGEQYF
TGTGCCAGCAGCTTGGGCTCGTGGGAGGGGGGAGAGCAGTACTTC
>-|TRBJ1-1|TRBV7-6|-
CASSLEGRSEEAFF
TGTGCCAGCAGCTTAGAAGGCAGATCAGAAGAAGCTTTCTTT
>-|TRBJ1-1|TRBV29-1|-
CSVGVRAVEEVSDTEAFF
TGCAGCGTTGGGGTCAGGGCGGTGGAGGAGGTATCGGACACTGAAGCTTTCTTT
>-|TRBJ2-7|TRBV2|-
CASRAGTPPYEQYF
TGTGCCAGCAGGGCCGGGACCCCACCCTACGAGCAGTACTTC
>TRBD1|TRBJ2-5|TRBV13|-
CASSLGKGTGSLGETQYF
TGTGCCAGCAGCTTGGGCAAGGGGACAGGTAGCCTGGGGGAGACCCAGTACTTC
>-|TRBJ2-3|TRBV9|-
CASSYPGTDTQYF
TGTGCCAGCAGCTACCCGGGCACAGATACGCAGTATTTT
>TRBD2|TRBJ2-7|TRBV7-9|-
CASRTGTSGGYEQYF
TGTGCCAGCAGAACCGGGACTAGCGGGGGCTACGAGCAGTACTTC
>-|TRBJ1-1|TRBV5-1|-
CASSLEGGNTEAFF
TGCGCCAGCAGCTTGGAGGGGGGAAACACTGAAGCTTTCTTT
>TRBD1|TRBJ1-2|TRBV28|-
CASSFPSNDRDNYGYTF
TGTGCCAGCAGTTTTCCCTCTAACGACAGGGATAACTATGGCTACACCTTC
>-|TRBJ2-1|TRBV15|-
CATSALLDEQFF
TGTGCCACCAGCGCCCTTTTAGATGAGCAGTTCTTC
>-|TRBJ1-6|TRBV11-2|-
CASSETGYNSPLHF
TGTGCCAGCAGCGAGACAGGCTATAATTCACCCCTCCACTTT
>TRBD2|TRBJ2-1|TRBV30|-
CAGGVSSYEQFF
TGTGCCGGGGGGGTTAGCTCCTATGAGCAGTTCTTC
>-|TRBJ2-7|TRBV28|-
CASSRPRDGSYEQYF
TGTGCCAGCAGCCGACCCCGGGACGGCTCCTACGAGCAGTACTTC
>TRBD1|TRBJ2-5|TRBV4-1|-
CASSQQGAETQYF
TGCGCCAGCAGCCAACAGGGGGCCGAGACCCAGTACTTC
>-|TRBJ1-1|TRBV9|-
CASSGRGGVETEAFF
TGTGCCAGCAGCGGGCGGGGAGGTGTAGAAACTGAAGCTTTCTTT
>TRBD2|TRBJ2-7|TRBV11-2|-
CASSLSGLAGGVGVYEQYF
TGTGCCAGCAGCTTAAGTGGACTAGCGGGAGGAGTTGGTGTATACGAGCAGTACTTC
>-|TRBJ2-1|TRBV27|-
CASSPAIYNEQFF
TGTGCCAGCAGCCCGGCTATATACAATGAGCAGTTCTTC
>-|TRBJ2-2|TRBV21-1|-
CASSSEGLAGGGFGELFF
TGTGCCAGCAGCTCAGAGGGGCTAGCGGGAGGTGGGTTCGGGGAGCTGTTTTTT